The 10 T cell receptor beta chains reported below all come from one sample, sequenced in a study of CD8 T cells in Susac syndrome. Random hexamers served to reverse transcribe roughly 0.5 to 1 ug RNA. TCRdb ran MiXCR on the immunoSEQ multiplex PCR reads and lists one entry per CDR3 protein. The repertoire holds roughly 330,000 distinct CDR3 sequences, with 92% as singletons. The source material was CD4+ T cells from PBMCs. The receptors come from a human donor with multiple sclerosis.

The rearrangement links TRBV20-1 to TRBJ2-7; 7 bases are shared with TRBD1. Germline lookup yields CDR1 DFQATT and CDR2 SNEGSKA (reference sequence). V gave up 1 base and J gave up 4 bases; unmatched junction bases: 7. The CDR3 length is 14 residues. The CDR3 sequence is CSARAPGQLYEQYF. The CDR3 DNA is TGCAGTGCTAGAGCCCCGGGACAGTTATACGAGCAGTACTTC.

The chain carries TRBV4-3 and TRBJ2-5; 7 bases are shared with TRBD2. Germline values: CDR1 LGHNA, CDR2 YSLEER. Trimming took 4 bases from V and 5 from J; bases not matched to a gene: 13. The CDR3 extends over 16 amino acids. The CDR3 spells CASSPNAAGDGETQYF. In DNA, the CDR3 is TGCGCCAGCAGCCCCAACGCGGCGGGAGATGGGGAGACCCAGTACTTC.

This chain uses TRBV9 with TRBJ2-7; 11 bases line up with TRBD1. Germline loops: CDR1 SGDLS, CDR2 YYNGEE. The CDR3 has 15 amino acids. Trimming removed 4 bases from V and 4 bases from J; junction bases left unmatched: 7. CDR3 DNA: TGTGCCAGCAGCCCGACCGGACAGGGGGCTTACGAGCAGTACTTC. This codes for CASSPTGQGAYEQYF. The full variable domain, in which reference TRBV9 and TRBJ2-7 provide the parts outside the CDR3, is DSGVTQTPKHLITATGQRVTLRCSPRSGDLSVYWYQQSLDQGLQFLIQYYNGEERAKGNILERFSAQQFPDLHSELNLSSLELGDSALYFCASSPTGQGAYEQYFGPGTRLTVT.

The chain combines TRBV29-1 with TRBJ2-3; D unclear. The CDR3 loop spans 12 amino acids. V was pared by 4 bases and J by 12 bases, with 17 bases between. Germline CDR1 reads SQVTM; CDR2 reads ANQGSEA. CDR3 bases: TGCAGCGTTGTTGCCAGCCGGGCCCTTCAGTATTTT. Its protein product is CSVVASRALQYF.

This chain joins TRBV5-1 and TRBJ2-1; the match to TRBD2 covers 11 bases. From germline, CDR1 is SGHRS and CDR2 YFSETQ. The junction had 8 bases not matched to a gene; V was cut back by 3 bases and J by 6 bases. The CDR3 has 16 amino acids. CDR3 residues: CASSWNIAGGSNEQFF. CDR3 bases: TGCGCCAGCAGCTGGAATATAGCGGGAGGGAGCAATGAGCAGTTCTTC.

The genes are TRBV19 and TRBJ2-1; 7 nucleotides line up with TRBD1. Germline V gene data show CDR1 as LNHDA and CDR2 as SQIVND (reference sequence). The trim removed 6 bases at V and 2 bases at J, leaving 13 bases unmatched. The CDR3 covers 17 residues. Written as DNA, the CDR3 is TGTGCCAGTAGCACATTGGGACAGCCACAACCCTACAATGAGCAGTTCTTC. The encoded protein is CASSTLGQPQPYNEQFF.

The chain recombines TRBV24-1 with TRBJ2-2; D may be TRBD1 or TRBD2 (5 bases each). There are 16 residues in the CDR3. The V end was cut by 5 bases, the J end by 0 bases, with 12 bases between. Germline lookup yields CDR1 KGHDR and CDR2 SFDVKD. The CDR3 DNA follows: TGTGCCACCAGTGTCTCCGGGGCCTCGAACACCGGGGAGCTGTTTTTT. Residues: CATSVSGASNTGELFF.

The chain carries TRBV29-1 and TRBJ1-1; 9 nucleotides align to TRBD1. V was pared by 4 bases and J by 7 bases, with 7 bases of the junction left unmatched. Per the germline V gene, CDR1 is SQVTM and CDR2 is ANQGSEA. This CDR3 is 13 amino acids long. For the CDR3, the DNA is TGCAGCGTTGTCAGGACAGGGGCTCTTGAAGCTTTCTTT. Its translation: CSVVRTGALEAFF.

V and J are TRBV10-2 and TRBJ1-2; 11 bases are shared with TRBD1. Germline V CDR1 and CDR2: WSHSY, SAAADI. This CDR3 contains 15 residues. V lost 3 bases and J lost 5; bases outside the gene matches: 5. CDR3 bases: TGCGCCAGCAGTGAACCGGACAGGGGGCGTTATGGCTACACCTTC. It encodes CASSEPDRGRYGYTF.

The rearrangement uses TRBV18 and TRBJ1-4, with D uncertain. There are 16 residues in the CDR3. Deletions cut 3 bases from V and 0 bases from J, with 11 bases between. Looked up from germline, CDR1 is KGHSH and CDR2 is LQKENI. The CDR3 sequence: CASSPIEQATNEKLFF. The CDR3, as DNA: TGTGCCAGCTCACCTATAGAACAAGCAACTAATGAAAAACTGTTTTTT.